This entry lists 29 T cell receptor beta chains sequenced from one sample in a study of blood T cell repertoires in COVID-19. TCRdb's table, derived via immunoSEQ multiplex PCR, lists solely in-frame clones and lacks some. Seen here are about 110,000 clones, about three quarters observed once, and the top ten hold more than 0.75%. The sequenced sample consisted of peripheral blood. These receptors came from a human donor with acute or convalescent COVID-19. The donor label of this sample is uncertain.

The gene calls are TRBV7-8 and TRBJ1-5; D is perhaps TRBD1 (5 bases). CDR3 length: 14 residues. Germline-derived CDR1 and CDR2 are SGHVS and FQNEAQ. Trimming removed 4 bases from V and 3 bases from J, with 10 bases in between. The CDR3 loop is CASSWGRNNQPQHF. The CDR3 coding sequence is TGTGCCAGCAGCTGGGGCAGGAACAATCAGCCCCAGCATTTT.

The chain carries TRBV2 and TRBJ1-5, with D possibly TRBD1 on 6 matching bases. The CDR3 has 16 amino acids. The germline gives CDR1 SNHLY, CDR2 FYNNEI. The V gene lost 1 base and the J gene lost 6 bases, with 16 bases spanning the gap. The CDR3 DNA is TGTGCCAGCAGTGAAGGAGGGGGTAGGGAGCGTCAGCCCCAGCATTTT. Protein product: CASSEGGGRERQPQHF.

The V gene is TRBV3-1 (or the pseudogene TRBV3-2), the J gene TRBJ1-1; no definite D call. The CDR3 covers 13 residues. Deletions cut 4 bases from V and 1 base from J, with 7 bases between. Per the germline V gene, CDR1 is LGHDT and CDR2 is YNNKEL (reference sequence). CDR3 region: CASSPSGNTEAFF. The CDR3, as DNA: TGTGCCAGCAGCCCATCAGGGAACACTGAAGCTTTCTTT.

Only a few counts were recorded for this clone. V usage is TRBV20-1 and J usage is TRBJ2-3, with 8 bases matching TRBD2. CDR1 is DFQATT and CDR2 is SNEGSKA in the germline V gene (reference sequence). The J segment lost 0 bases and the V segment lost 3 bases, leaving 11 bases of the junction unmatched. The CDR3 has 17 amino acids. The CDR3 sequence is CSASPGSGGSSTDTQYF. For the CDR3, the DNA is TGCAGTGCTAGTCCGGGGAGCGGGGGCTCTAGCACAGATACGCAGTATTTT.

V usage is TRBV27 and J usage is TRBJ1-6; D ambiguous. V lost 0 bases and J lost 10, with 13 bases in between. The CDR3 length is 15 residues. Germline lookup yields CDR1 MNHEY and CDR2 SMNVEV (reference sequence). The CDR3 bases are TGTGCCAGCAGTTTATCACAGTTCTCAGTCTCACCCCTCCACTTT. As protein: CASSLSQFSVSPLHF.

V usage is TRBV7-2 and J usage is TRBJ2-5; 11 nucleotides align to TRBD1. V was clipped by 0 bases and J by 1 base; unmatched bases: 1. Germline CDR1 reads SGHTA; CDR2 reads FQGNSA. This CDR3 has 16 residues. The CDR3 spells CASSLAGTGGQETQYF. The CDR3 DNA reads TGTGCCAGCAGCTTAGCCGGGACAGGGGGCCAAGAGACCCAGTACTTC.

The V gene is TRBV7-6, the J gene TRBJ1-5, with 8 nucleotides matching TRBD1. J lost 0 bases, V lost 5 bases, and 6 bases had no gene match. CDR3 length: 16 residues. CDR1 is SGHVS, CDR2 FNYEAQ, per germline. The CDR3 loop is CASSNRTGYSNQPQHF. CDR3 nucleotides: TGTGCCAGCAGCAACAGGACAGGGTATAGCAATCAGCCCCAGCATTTT.

This clone was seen repeatedly, ten times or more. The J gene is TRBJ1-6, the V gene TRBV2; unclear D gene. Germline V lookup: CDR1 SNHLY, CDR2 FYNNEI. The CDR3 totals 13 residues. Trimming removed 9 bases at V and 5 bases at J, with 11 bases between. The chain's CDR3 is CASIRTNNSPLHF. The CDR3, as DNA: TGTGCCAGTATAAGGACTAATAATTCACCCCTCCACTTT.

The V and J genes are TRBV27 and TRBJ2-1, with TRBD1 matching 9 bases. J lost 8 bases, V lost 2 bases, and 4 bases had no gene match. The CDR3 sequence is 14 residues long. The V gene's germline CDR1 is MNHEY and CDR2 SMNVEV (reference sequence). The CDR3 here is CASSLGTGSDEQFF. The CDR3 DNA is TGTGCCAGCAGTTTAGGGACAGGGAGTGATGAGCAGTTCTTC.

J is TRBJ1-2 and V is TRBV6-5; no firm D call. V was cut by 8 bases and J by 3 bases, with 19 bases left in between. The CDR3 spans 15 residues. The germline V gene encodes CDR1 MNHEY and CDR2 SVGAGI. The CDR3 coding sequence is TGTGCCAGCGGCCGATCTCCCGGAGGCGACTATGGCTACACCTTC. Amino acid sequence: CASGRSPGGDYGYTF.

This chain joins TRBV19 and TRBJ2-2, with D perhaps TRBD1 (6 bases). The CDR3 is 12 amino acids. Trimming took 8 bases from V and 5 from J, leaving 9 bases between them. CDR1 and CDR2 from the germline V gene are LNHDA and SQIVND (reference sequence). The CDR3 DNA reads as TGTGCCAGTTGGCAGGGGACCGGGGAGCTGTTTTTT. Translating it yields CASWQGTGELFF.

The chain uses TRBV5-4 and TRBJ2-5; 10 positions match TRBD2. V was pared by 1 base and J by 5 bases, with 5 bases of the junction left unmatched. This CDR3 comprises 15 residues. Germline CDR1 and CDR2: SGHNT and YYREEE (reference sequence). The CDR3 bases are TGTGCCAGCAGCTTGACTAGCGGGGCAAGGGAGACCCAGTACTTC. Translating it yields CASSLTSGARETQYF.

This chain connects TRBV28 to TRBJ1-2, with 7 bases aligning to TRBD1. The CDR3 runs to 13 residues. Germline V gene sequence: CDR1 MDHEN, CDR2 SYDVKM. The trim removed 6 bases at V and 5 bases at J, leaving 6 bases unmatched. CDR3 loop: CASRLGTAYGYTF. The CDR3 region has the DNA TGTGCCAGCAGACTCGGGACAGCTTATGGCTACACCTTC.

The chain couples TRBV6-5 to TRBJ2-3; TRBD2 is a possible D gene (5 bases). The CDR3 totals 15 residues. CDR1 MNHEY and CDR2 SVGAGI come from the germline V gene. Trimming stripped 7 bases from V and 3 bases from J, with 17 bases between. In DNA form, the CDR3 reads TGTGCCAGCACCCAAGGACTCAAAGGTACAGATACGCAGTATTTT. It is translated as CASTQGLKGTDTQYF.

The chain has TRBV11-2 and TRBJ2-7; the match to TRBD2 covers 8 bases. Trimming took 2 bases from V and 2 from J; bases not matched to a gene: 14. CDR3 length equals 18 residues. CDR1 SGHAT and CDR2 FQNNGV come from the germline V gene. This CDR3 reads CASSLPSVPGRGAYEQYF. In DNA, the CDR3 is TGTGCCAGCAGCTTACCGTCGGTGCCCGGGAGGGGAGCCTACGAGCAGTACTTC.

The chain uses TRBV28 and TRBJ1-1, with 7 nucleotides matching TRBD1. Germline trimming cut 7 bases from V and 8 bases from J; bases unmatched to any gene: 4. The CDR3 spans 11 residues. The germline V gene has CDR1 MDHEN and CDR2 SYDVKM. The CDR3 bases are TGTGCCAGCACCCTGGACAGGGAAGCTTTCTTT. As protein: CASTLDREAFF.

V gene TRBV7-3 combines with J gene TRBJ2-3; D perhaps matches TRBD1 (6 bases). V lost 3 bases, J lost 1 base, and 8 bases lay in between. Looked up from germline, CDR1 is SGHTA and CDR2 is FQGTGA. This CDR3 region has 14 residues. In DNA, the CDR3 is TGTGCCAGCAGCTTTTCAGGGGGCACAGATACGCAGTATTTT. It codes for CASSFSGGTDTQYF.

The CDR3 DNA sequence: TGTGCCAGCTCACCCGCCGGGACTAGCGTCAATGAGCAGTTCTTC. As protein: CASSPAGTSVNEQFF. The chain joins TRBV18 to TRBJ2-1; TRBD2 matches at 10 bases. This CDR3 is built from 15 residues. CDR1 and CDR2 (germline): KGHSH, LQKENI. With V trimmed by 3 bases and J by 6 bases, 5 bases remained unmatched.

The V gene is TRBV11-3, the J gene TRBJ1-5, with 8 bases that match TRBD1. Trimming removed 1 base from V and 6 bases from J; junction bases left unmatched: 5. CDR1 is SGHNT and CDR2 is YENEEA in the germline V gene. This CDR3 has 15 amino acids. CDR3 bases: TGTGCCAGCAGCTTAGGGGACAGGTATTTTCAGCCCCAGCATTTT. It yields the protein CASSLGDRYFQPQHF.

The CDR3 bases are TGCGCCAGCAGCCAGGACTATCCCTTTCGGGGGAATGAGCAGTTCTTC. Residues: CASSQDYPFRGNEQFF. V usage is TRBV4-1 and J usage is TRBJ2-1; D may be TRBD2 (6 bases). Trimming left V 3 bases short and J 7 bases short, with 19 bases between. The CDR3 spans 16 residues. CDR1 is MGHRA and CDR2 is YSYEKL in the germline V gene.

This sequence joins TRBV19 and TRBJ2-5; a possible D gene is TRBD2 (6 bases). The CDR3 loop spans 13 amino acids. CDR1 and CDR2 from the germline V gene are LNHDA and SQIVND (reference sequence). V was trimmed by 4 bases and J by 4 bases, leaving 10 bases between them. CDR3 nucleotides: TGTGCCAGTAGTACGACTAGAGGAGAGACCCAGTACTTC. It codes for CASSTTRGETQYF. The full variable domain, completed using reference TRBV19 and TRBJ2-5, is DGGITQSPKYLFRKEGQNVTLSCEQNLNHDAMYWYRQDPGQGLRLIYYSQIVNDFQKGDIAEGYSVSREKKESFPLTVTSAQKNPTAFYLCASSTTRGETQYFGPGTRLLVL.

The chain recombines TRBV15 with TRBJ2-3; a possible D gene is TRBD2 (7 bases). Per the germline V gene, CDR1 is LNHNV and CDR2 is YYDKDF (reference sequence). The CDR3 spans 18 residues. The germline V and J ends were trimmed by 1 base and 2 bases, with 19 bases remaining between them. This CDR3 reads CATSRVYGGPINTDTQYF. As DNA, the CDR3 is TGTGCCACCAGCAGAGTCTACGGGGGGCCGATAAACACAGATACGCAGTATTTT.

The chain links TRBV24-1 to TRBJ2-2, with D possibly matching TRBD1 (6 bases). The CDR3 has 15 amino acids. The germline V and J ends were trimmed by 1 base and 7 bases, with 12 bases remaining between them. Germline lookup yields CDR1 KGHDR and CDR2 SFDVKD. The CDR3 reads CATSDFRGRSGELFF. The CDR3 DNA is TGTGCCACCAGTGATTTCAGGGGCCGTAGCGGGGAGCTGTTTTTT.

The chain employs TRBV28 and TRBJ2-7; D might be TRBD1 (6 bases). In germline, CDR1 is MDHEN, CDR2 SYDVKM. This CDR3 has 15 amino acids. Trimming took 6 bases from V and 1 from J, leaving 16 bases between them. Here the CDR3 reads CASSSRDISSYEQYF. CDR3 in DNA: TGTGCCAGCAGCTCTCGGGACATATCTTCCTACGAGCAGTACTTC. The whole variable domain, remainder taken from reference TRBV28 and TRBJ2-7, is DVKVTQSSRYLVKRTGEKVFLECVQDMDHENMFWYRQDPGLGLRLIYFSYDVKMKEKGDIPEGYSVSREKKERFSLILESASTNQTSMYLCASSSRDISSYEQYFGPGTRLTVT.

The genes are TRBV5-5 and TRBJ1-2; D remains ambiguous. The CDR3 runs to 15 residues. V was trimmed by 0 bases and J by 1 base, leaving 10 bases between them. Germline-derived CDR1 and CDR2 are SGHKS and YYEKEE (reference sequence). The CDR3 DNA is TGTGCCAGCAGCTTGGCAAGGGAGGGTAACTATGGCTACACCTTC. It codes for CASSLAREGNYGYTF.

The chain recombines TRBV7-2 with TRBJ2-4; 7 bases fit TRBD2. V gave up 0 bases and J gave up 8 bases; unmatched junction bases: 4. Germline V gene data show CDR1 as SGHTA and CDR2 as FQGNSA. The CDR3 length is 14 residues. CDR3 coding DNA: TGTGCCAGCAGCTTAGCCGTGGGGAGGGACATTCAGTACTTC. Translated, it gives CASSLAVGRDIQYF. Complete variable domain (other parts from reference TRBV7-2 and TRBJ2-4): GAGVSQSPSNKVTEKGKDVELRCDPISGHTALYWYRQSLGQGLEFLIYFQGNSAPDKSGLPSDRFSAERTGGSVSTLTIQRTQQEDSAVYLCASSLAVGRDIQYFGAGTRLSVL.

This rearrangement joins TRBV4-1 to TRBJ1-5; possible D gene TRBD1, 5 bases. Germline-derived CDR1 and CDR2 are MGHRA and YSYEKL. The CDR3 is made up of 17 amino acids. V gave up 4 bases and J gave up 4 bases, with 20 bases separating them. The DNA for the CDR3 is TGCGCCAGCAGCCGATACAGGTTACCGGGGGTTAATCAGCCCCAGCATTTT. This encodes CASSRYRLPGVNQPQHF.

This clone was seen once. V gene TRBV7-6 combines with J gene TRBJ1-3; 7 positions match TRBD1. Trimming took 2 bases from V and 1 from J; bases not matched to a gene: 5. Germline V gene lookup returns CDR1 SGHVS and CDR2 FNYEAQ. CDR3 size: 16 residues. The CDR3 DNA sequence: TGTGCCAGCAGCTTACATCAGGGACAGTCTGGAAACACCATATATTTT. Translated: CASSLHQGQSGNTIYF.

The chain recombines TRBV4-2 with TRBJ1-5; 10 positions match TRBD1. Trimming at V came to 0 bases and at J to 3 bases, leaving 11 bases not matched to a gene. This CDR3 comprises 19 residues. The V gene's germline CDR1 is LGHNA and CDR2 YNFKEQ. The CDR3 bases are TGTGCCAGCAGCCAAGAGCATCCGACAGGGGGCCGCGACAATCAGCCCCAGCATTTT. Translating gives CASSQEHPTGGRDNQPQHF.